The present entry profiles one TCR beta chain with its context. The antigen is not known. Germline trimming cut 5 bases from V and 7 bases from J; bases unmatched to any gene: 6. This CDR3 is built from 13 residues. Per germline, CDR1 MNHNY and CDR2 SVGAGI (reference sequence). This sample stems from a study of cytomegalovirus exposure and HLA in healthy donors. Study results and caveats: A later analysis linked a missense variant in DCLRE1C to the trimming of TCR beta V and J genes. In a later analysis, HLA-C alleles had the fewest associated TCRs, DRB1 alleles the most.

The PCR used 60 Vbeta and 13 Jbeta primers. This table comes from immunoSEQ multiplex PCR, and its TCRdb copy is limited to in-frame clones, with some not included. Of 150,000 to 200,000 clones listed, roughly 80% were seen once; the top ten hold about 1.5%. The TCR sequence derives from a woman aged 18-29 years in good health and CMV-seronegative. The genes are TRBV6-6 and TRBJ2-7; 9 nucleotides align to TRBD1. Specimen: PBMCs. In DNA, the CDR3 is TGTGCCAGCAGTCTTAACAGGGGGCGAGAGCAGTACTTC. Translation: CASSLNRGREQYF.